This T cell receptor (beta chain) was observed in a study of blood T cell repertoires in COVID-19. Whole-study context: COVID-19 samples, acute and convalescent, were from the United States, Italy and Spain. In each case, the material was cDNA or gDNA derived from T cells, B-cell-depleted T cells, or PBMCs.

As originally analysed: Reference gene primers were amplified, and this amplification served to estimate nucleated cell counts. Sequencing used immunoSEQ multiplex PCR; TCRdb keeps in-frame clones, though not all of them. V and J calls and clone size are given by that table; D and trimming were obtained from the DNA. Of over 100,000 clones in the sample, about four fifths were seen once. This TCR was sampled from a woman of 80 years or more with active or convalescent COVID-19. Material: peripheral blood.

The DNA of the CDR3 is TGTGCCAGCAGTTTTATGACTAGCGGGGGTAACACCGGGGAGCTGTTTTTT. It encodes CASSFMTSGGNTGELFF. The rearrangement uses TRBV27 and TRBJ2-2; the match to TRBD2 covers 12 bases. This CDR3 is 17 amino acids long. With 3 bases clipped from V and 2 bases from J, the junction kept 4 bases outside the gene matches. The V gene's germline CDR1 is MNHEY and CDR2 SMNVEV (reference sequence).